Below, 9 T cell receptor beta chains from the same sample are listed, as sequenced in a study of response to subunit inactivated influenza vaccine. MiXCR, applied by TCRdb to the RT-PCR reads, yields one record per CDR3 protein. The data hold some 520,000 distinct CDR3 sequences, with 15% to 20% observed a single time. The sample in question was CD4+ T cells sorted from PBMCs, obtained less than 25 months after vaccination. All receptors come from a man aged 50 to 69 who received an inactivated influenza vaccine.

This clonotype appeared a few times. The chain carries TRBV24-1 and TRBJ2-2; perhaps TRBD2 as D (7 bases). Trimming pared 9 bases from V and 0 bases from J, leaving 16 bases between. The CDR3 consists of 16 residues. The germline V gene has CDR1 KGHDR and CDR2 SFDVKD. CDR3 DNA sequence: TGTGCCACCTCCTGGGGGGGGGCTACGAACACCGGGGAGCTGTTTTTT. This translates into CATSWGGATNTGELFF.

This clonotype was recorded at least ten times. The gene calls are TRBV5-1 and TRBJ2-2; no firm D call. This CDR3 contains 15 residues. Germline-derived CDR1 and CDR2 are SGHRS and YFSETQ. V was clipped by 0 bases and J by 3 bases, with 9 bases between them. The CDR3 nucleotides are TGCGCCAGCAGCTTGGCCCTCACCCACACCGGGGAGCTGTTTTTT. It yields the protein CASSLALTHTGELFF.

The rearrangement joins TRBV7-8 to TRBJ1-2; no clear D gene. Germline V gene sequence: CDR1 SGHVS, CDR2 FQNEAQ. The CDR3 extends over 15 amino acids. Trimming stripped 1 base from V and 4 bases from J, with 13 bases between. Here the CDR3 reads CASSLGALWSYGYTF. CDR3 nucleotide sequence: TGTGCCAGCAGCTTAGGCGCACTTTGGAGCTATGGCTACACCTTC.

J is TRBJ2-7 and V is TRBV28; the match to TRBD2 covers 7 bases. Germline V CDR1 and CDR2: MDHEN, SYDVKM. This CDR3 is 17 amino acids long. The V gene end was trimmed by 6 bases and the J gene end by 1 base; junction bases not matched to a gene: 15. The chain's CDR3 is CASRGGSRGMGSYEQYF. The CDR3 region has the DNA TGTGCCAGCAGGGGGGGGAGCAGAGGAATGGGGTCCTACGAGCAGTACTTC.

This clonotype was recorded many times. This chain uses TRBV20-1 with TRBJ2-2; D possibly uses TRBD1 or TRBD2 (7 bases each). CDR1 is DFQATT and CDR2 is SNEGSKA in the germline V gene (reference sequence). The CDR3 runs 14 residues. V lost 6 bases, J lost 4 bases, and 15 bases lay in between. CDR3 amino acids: CSAPDREGTGELFF. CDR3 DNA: TGCAGTGCCCCCGACAGGGAGGGCACCGGGGAGCTGTTTTTT.

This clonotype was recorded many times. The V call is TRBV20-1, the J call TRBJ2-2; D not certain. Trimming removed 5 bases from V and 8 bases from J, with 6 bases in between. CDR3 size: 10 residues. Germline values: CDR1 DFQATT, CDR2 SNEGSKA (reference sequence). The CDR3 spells CSAPDGELFF. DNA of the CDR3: TGCAGTGCTCCGGATGGGGAGCTGTTTTTT.

CDR3 sequence (DNA): TGTGCCATCAGTACCTACCGGGACAGCTACGAGCAGTACTTC. It encodes CAISTYRDSYEQYF. The chain recombines TRBV10-3 with TRBJ2-7, with 7 nucleotides matching TRBD1. The ends lost 5 bases at V and 3 bases at J; junction bases unmatched: 7. The CDR3 is made up of 14 amino acids. CDR1 and CDR2 from the germline V gene are ENHRY and SYGVKD.

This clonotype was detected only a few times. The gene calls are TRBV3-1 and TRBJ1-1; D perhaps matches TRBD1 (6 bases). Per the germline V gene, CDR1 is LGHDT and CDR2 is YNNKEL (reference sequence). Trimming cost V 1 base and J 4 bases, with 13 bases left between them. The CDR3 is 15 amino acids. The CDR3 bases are TGTGCCAGCAGCCAAGCACAGGGATTGAGCACTGAAGCTTTCTTT. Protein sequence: CASSQAQGLSTEAFF. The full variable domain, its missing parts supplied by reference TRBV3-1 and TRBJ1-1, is DTAVSQTPKYLVTQMGNDKSIKCEQNLGHDTMYWYKQDSKKFLKIMFSYNNKELIINETVPNRFSPKSPDKAHLNLHINSLELGDSAVYFCASSQAQGLSTEAFFGQGTRLTVV.

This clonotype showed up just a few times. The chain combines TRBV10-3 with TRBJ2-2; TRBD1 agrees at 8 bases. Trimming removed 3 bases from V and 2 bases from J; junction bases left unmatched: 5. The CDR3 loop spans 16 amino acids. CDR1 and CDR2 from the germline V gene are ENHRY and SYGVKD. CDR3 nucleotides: TGTGCCATCAGTGATAGGGACAGGAGAAACACCGGGGAGCTGTTTTTT. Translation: CAISDRDRRNTGELFF.